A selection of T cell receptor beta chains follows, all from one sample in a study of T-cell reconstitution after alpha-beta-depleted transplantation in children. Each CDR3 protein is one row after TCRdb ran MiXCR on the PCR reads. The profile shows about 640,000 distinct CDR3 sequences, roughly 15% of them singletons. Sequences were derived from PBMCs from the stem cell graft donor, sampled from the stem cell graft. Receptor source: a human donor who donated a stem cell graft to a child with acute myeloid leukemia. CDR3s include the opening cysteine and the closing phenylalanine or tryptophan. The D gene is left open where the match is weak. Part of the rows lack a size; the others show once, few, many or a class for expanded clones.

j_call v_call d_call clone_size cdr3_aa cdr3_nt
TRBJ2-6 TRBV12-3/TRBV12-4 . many CASSLWVSGANVLTF TGTGCCAGCAGTTTATGGGTCTCTGGGGCCAACGTCCTGACTTTC
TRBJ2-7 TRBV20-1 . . CSARGTGVPGQQYF TGCAGTGCTAGAGGTACCGGTGTACCGGGGCAGCAGTACTTC
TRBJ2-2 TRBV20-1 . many CSARRNGLLNTGELFF TGCAGTGCTAGACGGAACGGCCTCTTGAACACCGGGGAGCTGTTTTTT
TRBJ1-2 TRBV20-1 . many CSARVQGRNGYTF TGCAGTGCTAGAGTTCAGGGGCGGAATGGCTACACCTTC
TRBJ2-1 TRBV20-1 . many CSARSSMSNEQFF TGCAGTGCTAGATCCTCTATGAGCAATGAGCAGTTCTTC
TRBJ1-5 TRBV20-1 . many CSAIGSQNQPQHF TGCAGTGCTATAGGGTCCCAAAATCAGCCCCAGCATTTT
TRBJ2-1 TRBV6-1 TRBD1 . CASSSTGVREQFF TGTGCCAGCAGCTCGACAGGGGTCCGCGAGCAGTTCTTC
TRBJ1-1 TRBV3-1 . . CASSSLLRGGTEAFF TGTGCCAGCAGCTCCCTCCTCAGGGGTGGCACTGAAGCTTTCTTT
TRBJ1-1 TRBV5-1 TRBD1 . CASSYGQGDTEAFF TGCGCCAGCAGCTATGGACAGGGGGATACTGAAGCTTTCTTT
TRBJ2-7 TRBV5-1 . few CASSRTRDSSYEQYF TGCGCCAGCAGTCGTACCCGGGACTCTTCCTACGAGCAGTACTTC
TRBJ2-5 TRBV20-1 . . CSAPRVLGETQYF TGCAGTGCCCCAAGGGTGCTTGGGGAGACCCAGTACTTC
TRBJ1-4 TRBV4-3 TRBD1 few CASSQRDRGRGPNEKLFF TGCGCCAGCAGCCAAAGGGACAGGGGACGCGGCCCAAATGAAAAACTGTTTTTT
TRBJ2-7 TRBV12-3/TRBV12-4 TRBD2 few CASSLRLAGGYEQYF TGTGCCAGCAGTCTCCGACTAGCGGGGGGCTACGAGCAGTACTTC
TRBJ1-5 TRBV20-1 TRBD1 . CSAATTGYPDQPQHF TGCAGTGCTGCCACGACAGGGTATCCCGATCAGCCCCAGCATTTT
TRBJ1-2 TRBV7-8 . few CASSLFGTYDGYTF TGTGCCAGCAGCTTGTTCGGGACTTACGATGGCTACACCTTC
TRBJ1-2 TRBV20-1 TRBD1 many CSAHEQGGYGYTF TGCAGTGCTCATGAACAGGGGGGCTATGGCTACACCTTC
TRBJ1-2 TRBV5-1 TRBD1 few CASSFLGTGHYGYTF TGCGCCAGCAGCTTCCTTGGGACAGGGCACTATGGCTACACCTTC
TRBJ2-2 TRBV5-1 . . CASSLTGRRTGELFF TGCGCCAGCAGCCTGACAGGAAGGAGGACCGGGGAGCTGTTTTTT
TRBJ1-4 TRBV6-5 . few CASSPGYEKLFF TGTGCCAGCAGTCCAGGATATGAAAAACTGTTTTTT
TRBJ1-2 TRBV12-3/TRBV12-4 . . CASSYYLVGSNYGYTF TGTGCCAGCAGTTATTACCTCGTGGGGAGTAACTATGGCTACACCTTC
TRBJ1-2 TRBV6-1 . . CASSELTASPRYTF TGTGCCAGCAGTGAACTTACGGCAAGCCCAAGGTACACCTTC
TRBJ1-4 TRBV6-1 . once CASSDWTGEKLFF TGTGCCAGCAGTGATTGGACGGGGGAAAAACTGTTTTTT
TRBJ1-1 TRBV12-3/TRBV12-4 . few CASRHGGTEAFF TGTGCCAGCAGACACGGGGGGACTGAAGCTTTCTTT
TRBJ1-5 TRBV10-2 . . CASSDSQPQHF TGCGCCAGCAGCGACTCGCAGCCCCAGCATTTT
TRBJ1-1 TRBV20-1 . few CSAASRAGTEAFF TGCAGTGCTGCCTCTAGGGCGGGCACTGAAGCTTTCTTT
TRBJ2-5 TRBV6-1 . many CASKGLQETQYF TGTGCCAGCAAAGGGCTTCAAGAGACCCAGTACTTC
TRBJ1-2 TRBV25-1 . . CASSPRTAQNTGYTF TGTGCCAGCAGTCCAAGGACAGCCCAGAATACGGGCTACACCTTC
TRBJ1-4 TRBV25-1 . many CASSETTTNEKLFF TGTGCCAGCAGTGAAACCACAACTAATGAAAAACTGTTTTTT
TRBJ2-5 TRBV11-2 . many CASSLEVGLQETQYF TGTGCCAGCAGCTTAGAAGTGGGACTGCAAGAGACCCAGTACTTC
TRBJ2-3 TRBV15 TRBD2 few CATSMGRSGVTDTQYF TGTGCCACCAGCATGGGTCGGAGCGGGGTCACAGATACGCAGTATTTT
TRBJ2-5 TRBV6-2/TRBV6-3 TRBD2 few CASSYGWRGGLETQYF TGTGCCAGCAGTTACGGGTGGCGGGGGGGCTTGGAGACCCAGTACTTC
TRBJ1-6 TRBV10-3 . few CAATPSYNSPLHF TGTGCCGCGACCCCCTCCTATAATTCACCCCTCCACTTT
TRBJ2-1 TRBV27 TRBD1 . CASRTGTGSGEQFF TGTGCCAGCAGAACCGGGACAGGGTCAGGTGAGCAGTTCTTC
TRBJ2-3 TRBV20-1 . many CSADTSGGAVDTQYF TGCAGTGCGGATACTTCAGGGGGGGCGGTAGATACGCAGTATTTT
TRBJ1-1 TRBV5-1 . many CASSLEGVRTEAFF TGCGCCAGCAGCCTGGAGGGCGTGAGGACTGAAGCTTTCTTT
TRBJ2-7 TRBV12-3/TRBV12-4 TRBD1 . CASSLTELTGSSF TGTGCCAGCAGTCTCACCGAACTGACAGGGAGTAGCTTC
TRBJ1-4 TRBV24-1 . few CATSDGRVHEKLFF TGTGCCACCAGTGATGGGCGGGTCCATGAAAAACTGTTTTTT
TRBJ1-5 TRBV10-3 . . CAISESGGGNQPQHF TGTGCCATCAGTGAGTCGGGGGGGGGCAATCAGCCCCAGCATTTT
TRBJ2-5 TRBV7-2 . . CASSLASQNQETQYF TGTGCCAGCAGCTTAGCGAGCCAGAACCAAGAGACCCAGTACTTC
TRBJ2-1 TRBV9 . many CASSVRGGEQFF TGTGCCAGCAGCGTCCGAGGGGGAGAGCAGTTCTTC
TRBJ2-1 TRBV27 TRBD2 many CASSLDLAGAYNEQFF TGTGCCAGCAGTTTGGATCTAGCGGGGGCGTACAATGAGCAGTTCTTC
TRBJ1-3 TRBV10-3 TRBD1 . CATRTGPSGNTIYF TGTGCCACCAGGACAGGCCCCTCTGGAAACACCATATATTTT
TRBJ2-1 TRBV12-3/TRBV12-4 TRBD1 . CASSPETGGTYNEQFF TGTGCCAGCAGTCCAGAGACAGGGGGCACCTACAATGAGCAGTTCTTC
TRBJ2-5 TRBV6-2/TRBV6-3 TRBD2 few CASSYQTSGGETQYF TGTGCCAGCAGTTACCAGACTAGCGGGGGTGAGACCCAGTACTTC
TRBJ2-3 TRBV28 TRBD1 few CAGKGQPSTDTQYF TGTGCCGGTAAGGGACAGCCTAGCACAGATACGCAGTATTTT